Shown below are 32 T cell receptor beta chains from a single sample sequenced in a study of shared clonotypes between healthy human individuals. Sequencing was performed with immunoSEQ multiplex PCR; in TCRdb, only in-frame clones are kept and a portion is missing. Of 2 million to 2.5 million clones in the sample, 90% to 96% were seen once. Sequenced input: naive CD4+ T cells sorted from blood. Regarding subset: CD45RA+ positively selected. Every receptor here comes from a man younger than 35 in good health.

The chain is built from TRBV5-1 and TRBJ2-2; unclear D gene. Germline V CDR1 and CDR2: SGHRS, YFSETQ. V was cut by 4 bases and J by 0 bases, with 4 bases left in between. This CDR3 has 13 residues. The CDR3: CASSVSNTGELFF. Written as DNA, the CDR3 is TGCGCCAGCAGCGTGTCGAACACCGGGGAGCTGTTTTTT.

The V and J genes are TRBV19 and TRBJ1-6; D is unresolved. This CDR3 comprises 15 residues. V lost 3 bases and J 4 bases, leaving 10 bases between the germline ends. The germline V gene encodes CDR1 LNHDA and CDR2 SQIVND (reference sequence). CDR3 amino acids: CASSIGRLYNSPLHF. CDR3 sequence (DNA): TGTGCCAGTAGTATCGGTCGACTGTATAATTCACCCCTCCACTTT.

V usage is TRBV18 and J usage is TRBJ2-7; 9 bases are a match to TRBD1. Germline CDR1 reads KGHSH; CDR2 reads LQKENI. Germline trimming cut 6 bases from V and 3 bases from J; bases unmatched to any gene: 6. CDR3 length: 14 amino acids. CDR3 sequence: CASSDRQGVYEQYF. In nucleotides, the CDR3 is TGTGCCAGCTCTGATAGACAGGGGGTCTACGAGCAGTACTTC. Drawing the rest from reference TRBV18 and TRBJ2-7, the complete variable domain is NAGVMQNPRHLVRRRGQEARLRCSPMKGHSHVYWYRQLPEEGLKFMVYLQKENIIDESGMPKERFSAEFPKEGPSILRIQQVVRGDSAAYFCASSDRQGVYEQYFGPGTRLTVT.

The CDR3 reads CASSFTSETGEQYF. DNA for the CDR3: TGTGCCAGCAGTTTTACTAGCGAGACGGGGGAGCAGTACTTC. The gene calls are TRBV27 and TRBJ2-7; 7 nucleotides agree with TRBD2. The V gene's germline CDR1 is MNHEY and CDR2 SMNVEV (reference sequence). V gave up 3 bases and J gave up 7 bases; unmatched junction bases: 9. The CDR3 extends over 14 amino acids.

The V call is TRBV6-1, the J call TRBJ2-7; 11 bases map to TRBD2. Germline-derived CDR1 and CDR2 are MNHNS and SASEGT. The length of the CDR3 is 13 residues. V shed 10 bases, J shed 3 bases, and the junction held 5 bases outside the gene matches. CDR3 DNA: TGTGCCATCACGCTAGCGGGGGGCTACGAGCAGTACTTC. It translates to CAITLAGGYEQYF.

This clone has only one observation. CDR3 nucleotides: TGTGCCAGCAGCAAAGGGGACAGTCGCATAAGGACCACTAGCACAGATACGCAGTATTTT. This codes for CASSKGDSRIRTTSTDTQYF. This chain joins TRBV21-1 and TRBJ2-3; the table assigns TRBD1, which was not confirmed against the DNA. TRBV21-1 is recorded as a pseudogene. The CDR3 contains 20 residues.

The rearrangement joins TRBV4-2 to TRBJ1-1; D call uncertain. Germline-derived CDR1 and CDR2 are LGHNA and YNFKEQ. Trimming shortened V by 0 bases and J by 3 bases, and 11 bases separated the two germline ends. There are 15 residues in the CDR3. This CDR3 is CASSQDGGIYTEAFF. In DNA, the CDR3 is TGTGCCAGCAGCCAAGATGGAGGAATTTACACTGAAGCTTTCTTT.

This chain links TRBV7-6 with TRBJ1-1; 8 bases line up with TRBD1. The V segment lost 6 bases and the J segment 2 bases; nucleotides outside the gene matches: 11. Looked up from germline, CDR1 is SGHVS and CDR2 is FNYEAQ. There are 16 residues in the CDR3. In nucleotides, the CDR3 is TGTGCCAGCAGGGAGATGACAGGGGCCCTTAACACTGAAGCTTTCTTT. Amino acids: CASREMTGALNTEAFF.

Note on this clone: Other DNA sequences in the same sample also yield this CDR3. This sequence joins TRBV5-4 and TRBJ2-3; no clear D gene. Germline V gives CDR1 SGHNT, CDR2 YYREEE (reference sequence). V dropped 0 bases and J dropped 3 bases, with 5 bases sitting between them. The CDR3 is 13 amino acids. The CDR3 sequence is CASSLGRTDTQYF. In DNA form, the CDR3 reads TGTGCCAGCAGCTTGGGCAGAACAGATACGCAGTATTTT.

The gene calls are TRBV6-5 and TRBJ2-3; 7 nucleotides agree with TRBD2. The CDR3 loop spans 14 amino acids. Germline V gives CDR1 MNHEY, CDR2 SVGAGI. J gave up 4 bases and V 6 bases, and 7 bases lay outside the gene matches. CDR3 residues: CASSRGGAADTQYF. The CDR3 region has the DNA TGTGCCAGCAGCCGGGGAGGGGCCGCAGATACGCAGTATTTT.

This chain uses TRBV2 with TRBJ2-7; D gene unclear. Trimming stripped 8 bases from V and 0 bases from J, with 17 bases between. The germline V gene has CDR1 SNHLY and CDR2 FYNNEI. CDR3 size: 15 residues. CDR3 region: CASEAHRVGSYEQYF. As DNA, the CDR3 is TGTGCCAGCGAGGCTCATCGGGTGGGCTCCTACGAGCAGTACTTC. Supplemented by reference TRBV2 and TRBJ2-7, the full variable domain reads EPEVTQTPSHQVTQMGQEVILRCVPISNHLYFYWYRQILGQKVEFLVSFYNNEISEKSEIFDDQFSVERPDGSNFTLKIRSTKLEDSAMYFCASEAHRVGSYEQYFGPGTRLTVT.

This chain uses TRBV27 with TRBJ2-1, with no clear D. Trimming pared 2 bases from V and 4 bases from J, leaving 9 bases between. In germline, CDR1 is MNHEY, CDR2 SMNVEV (reference sequence). This CDR3 is built from 14 residues. The CDR3 DNA reads as TGTGCCAGCAGTTTAGCGTACTCATACAATGAGCAGTTCTTC. Translating it yields CASSLAYSYNEQFF.

This clone came up once. This chain links TRBV30 with TRBJ2-5; the match to TRBD2 covers 9 bases. The CDR3 runs 16 residues. Germline lookup yields CDR1 GTSNPN and CDR2 SVGIG (reference sequence). V was pared by 3 bases and J by 5 bases, with 13 bases of the junction left unmatched. The CDR3 DNA is TGTGCCTGGAGGGCGGTGGGTAGCGGGGGTCACGAGACCCAGTACTTC. Encoded protein: CAWRAVGSGGHETQYF.

The genes are TRBV27 and TRBJ2-7; 10 bases agree with TRBD2. CDR3 length equals 17 residues. V lost 1 base to trimming and J lost 1 base; unmatched junction nucleotides: 7. Germline assignment: CDR1 MNHEY and CDR2 SMNVEV (reference sequence). The CDR3 DNA reads as TGTGCCAGCAGTTTATTCGGATCTAGCGGGGGTTCCTACGAGCAGTACTTC. As protein: CASSLFGSSGGSYEQYF.

The chain uses TRBV5-1 and TRBJ2-7; 11 bases align to TRBD2. The CDR3 runs 20 residues. Germline CDR1 SGHRS, CDR2 YFSETQ. The V segment lost 4 bases and the J segment 2 bases; nucleotides outside the gene matches: 20. As DNA, the CDR3 is TGCGCCAGCAGCGCAGCTATTAGCGGGAGGGCCGGAGTAAGCCCCTACGAGCAGTACTTC. Protein product: CASSAAISGRAGVSPYEQYF.

In this sample, this clone turned up once. The chain couples TRBV19 to TRBJ1-2; 9 bases are shared with TRBD1. The ends lost 5 bases at V and 8 bases at J; junction bases unmatched: 12. The CDR3 is 15 residues long. Germline V CDR1 and CDR2: LNHDA, SQIVND (reference sequence). CDR3 region: CASSLRTGESVGYTF. CDR3 DNA: TGTGCCAGTAGTCTTCGGACAGGGGAAAGTGTGGGCTACACCTTC.

The chain recombines TRBV18 with TRBJ1-1; D is uncertain. Germline V gene lookup returns CDR1 KGHSH and CDR2 LQKENI. The CDR3 runs 13 residues. V was shortened by 3 bases and J by 10 bases, with 15 bases between the two germline ends. For the CDR3, the DNA is TGTGCCAGCTCACCGCCTCAGCCAATAAGAGCTTTCTTT. It translates to CASSPPQPIRAFF.

This rearrangement joins TRBV11-2 to TRBJ2-5; maybe TRBD1 (5 bases). CDR3 length: 16 amino acids. In germline, CDR1 is SGHAT, CDR2 FQNNGV. The V and J ends lost 5 bases and 2 bases respectively, with 18 bases between them. CDR3 sequence (DNA): TGTGCCAGCAGCCCAGTAGCTGGGGCGGCTCAAGAGACCCAGTACTTC. Encoded protein: CASSPVAGAAQETQYF.

DNA for the CDR3: TGCGCCAGCAGCCCGACTAGCGGAACCTACAATGAGCAGTTCTTC. Protein product: CASSPTSGTYNEQFF. V and J are TRBV4-1 and TRBJ2-1, with 9 bases aligning to TRBD2. V shed 4 bases, J shed 2 bases, and the junction held 3 bases outside the gene matches. The CDR3 has 15 residues. Germline V CDR1 and CDR2: MGHRA, YSYEKL.

This chain uses TRBV2 with TRBJ2-2; possible D gene TRBD2, 6 bases. The germline gives CDR1 SNHLY, CDR2 FYNNEI. V lost 7 bases, J lost 4 bases, and 13 bases lay in between. The CDR3 length is 14 residues. CDR3 DNA sequence: TGTGCCAGCATTCTGGAGGAGGGCACCGGGGAGCTGTTTTTT. Amino acids: CASILEEGTGELFF.

The V and J genes are TRBV9 and TRBJ2-7, with D possibly being TRBD2 (6 bases). V was shortened by 2 bases and J by 0 bases, with 12 bases between the two germline ends. The CDR3 is 15 amino acids. Germline V CDR1 and CDR2: SGDLS, YYNGEE. The CDR3 nucleotides read TGTGCCAGCAGCGTGGCGGTGGGAGGCTCCTACGAGCAGTACTTC. Protein product: CASSVAVGGSYEQYF.

The chain couples TRBV7-9 to TRBJ1-1; 7 bases map to TRBD1. Losses at the gene ends were 7 bases for V and 1 base for J; bases not matched to a gene: 12. Germline CDR1 SEHNR, CDR2 FQNEAQ (reference sequence). This CDR3 region has 16 residues. The CDR3 nucleotides are TGTGCCAGCACAAAGTTCGGGGGACAGTGGAACACTGAAGCTTTCTTT. Protein product: CASTKFGGQWNTEAFF.

The rearrangement joins TRBV5-4 to TRBJ1-1; 7 bases agree with TRBD1. From germline, CDR1 is SGHNT and CDR2 YYREEE (reference sequence). The CDR3 runs to 14 residues. The J segment lost 0 bases and the V segment lost 7 bases, leaving 6 bases of the junction unmatched. The CDR3 spells CASQPGQMNTEAFF. DNA of the CDR3: TGTGCCAGCCAACCGGGACAGATGAACACTGAAGCTTTCTTT.

The CDR3 DNA sequence: TGTGCCAGCAGCGGGGACAGGGGGTACACCGGGGAGCTGTTTTTT. Its protein product is CASSGDRGYTGELFF. V usage is TRBV5-4 and J usage is TRBJ2-2, with TRBD1 matching over 11 bases. V lost 4 bases to trimming and J lost 3 bases; unmatched junction nucleotides: 2. The germline V gene encodes CDR1 SGHNT and CDR2 YYREEE (reference sequence). CDR3 length: 15 residues.

This clone was recorded only once. The chain recombines TRBV10-3 with TRBJ2-7, with D perhaps given as TRBD1 or TRBD2 (5 bases each). The CDR3 has 16 residues. V lost 0 bases and J 1 base, leaving 13 bases between the germline ends. The germline V gene encodes CDR1 ENHRY and CDR2 SYGVKD. As DNA, the CDR3 is TGTGCCATCAGTGAGTCGAGTGTGGGGGTTTCCTACGAGCAGTACTTC. The encoded protein is CAISESSVGVSYEQYF.

The chain links TRBV5-4 to TRBJ2-5; D is possibly TRBD2 (7 bases). This CDR3 is built from 16 residues. The V end was cut by 6 bases, the J end by 4 bases, with 22 bases between. The germline CDR1 and CDR2 sequences are SGHNT and YYREEE (reference sequence). CDR3 sequence reads: CASTNNLPGGAETQYF. CDR3 sequence (DNA): TGTGCCAGCACCAATAACCTCCCGGGGGGCGCAGAGACCCAGTACTTC.

A note on this clone: Other DNA variants within this sample encode the same CDR3. The chain is built from TRBV29-1 and TRBJ2-5; no clear D. This CDR3 spans 10 amino acids. The germline gives CDR1 SQVTM, CDR2 ANQGSEA. V shed 5 bases and J shed 5 bases, with 6 bases lying between them. The DNA for the CDR3 is TGCAGCGTTCGATCGGAGACCCAGTACTTC. Its protein product is CSVRSETQYF.

CDR3 sequence (DNA): TGTGCCAGCAGTGACCAGGACAACAACATTCAGTACTTC. Residues: CASSDQDNNIQYF. The gene calls are TRBV6-1 and TRBJ2-4; the D gene is possibly TRBD1 (5 bases). V lost 3 bases to trimming and J lost 7 bases, with 10 bases between them. Germline lookup yields CDR1 MNHNS and CDR2 SASEGT. There are 13 residues in the CDR3.

Comments on this clone: Other DNA sequences of this sample code for an identical CDR3. The chain employs TRBV18 and TRBJ1-1; D uncertain. V lost 0 bases to trimming and J lost 1 base, with 6 bases between them. The germline V gene encodes CDR1 KGHSH and CDR2 LQKENI. The CDR3 runs 14 residues. CDR3: CASSPPGKNTEAFF. DNA for the CDR3: TGTGCCAGCTCACCACCCGGCAAGAACACTGAAGCTTTCTTT. Full variable domain (outside the CDR3, taken from reference TRBV18 and TRBJ1-1): NAGVMQNPRHLVRRRGQEARLRCSPMKGHSHVYWYRQLPEEGLKFMVYLQKENIIDESGMPKERFSAEFPKEGPSILRIQQVVRGDSAAYFCASSPPGKNTEAFFGQGTRLTVV.

The DNA of the CDR3 is TGTGCCAGCTCGCAGCAGGGGGCAAATACGCAGTATTTT. This sequence encodes CASSQQGANTQYF. V and J are TRBV18 and TRBJ2-3; 8 nucleotides agree with TRBD1. CDR3 size: 13 residues. Germline V gene lookup returns CDR1 KGHSH and CDR2 LQKENI. V dropped 6 bases and J dropped 7; count of bases not matched to a gene: 6.

This chain uses TRBV6-5 with TRBJ1-1; D is possibly TRBD1 (5 bases). The V and J ends lost 5 bases and 6 bases respectively, with 13 bases between them. The length of the CDR3 is 13 residues. The germline CDR1 and CDR2 sequences are MNHEY and SVGAGI. CDR3 sequence: CASSATGSPEAFF. The CDR3 nucleotides read TGTGCCAGCAGTGCCACAGGTTCTCCTGAAGCTTTCTTT.

A note on this clone: The same CDR3 can be traced to other DNA sequences in this sample. The V call is TRBV18, the J call TRBJ1-3; D might be TRBD1 (5 bases). CDR3 length: 15 residues. V was pared by 3 bases and J by 4 bases, with 13 bases between. Per germline, CDR1 KGHSH and CDR2 LQKENI. The CDR3 here is CASSPSGTSGNTIYF. CDR3 bases: TGTGCCAGCTCACCTTCCGGGACGTCAGGAAACACCATATATTTT. Combining the CDR3 with reference TRBV18 and TRBJ1-3 gives the whole variable domain NAGVMQNPRHLVRRRGQEARLRCSPMKGHSHVYWYRQLPEEGLKFMVYLQKENIIDESGMPKERFSAEFPKEGPSILRIQQVVRGDSAAYFCASSPSGTSGNTIYFGEGSWLTVV.